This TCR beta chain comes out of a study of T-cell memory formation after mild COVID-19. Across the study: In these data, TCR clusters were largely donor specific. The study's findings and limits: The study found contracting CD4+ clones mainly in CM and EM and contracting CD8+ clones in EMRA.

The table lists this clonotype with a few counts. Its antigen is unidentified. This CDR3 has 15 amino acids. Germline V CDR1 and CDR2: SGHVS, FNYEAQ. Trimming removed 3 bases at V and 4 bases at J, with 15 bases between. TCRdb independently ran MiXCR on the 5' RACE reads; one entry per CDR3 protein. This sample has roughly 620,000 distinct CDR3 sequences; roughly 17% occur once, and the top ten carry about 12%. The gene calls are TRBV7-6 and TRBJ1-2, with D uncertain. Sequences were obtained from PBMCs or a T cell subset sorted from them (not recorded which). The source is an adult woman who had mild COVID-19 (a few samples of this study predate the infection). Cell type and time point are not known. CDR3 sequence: CASSFEQAGSYGYTF. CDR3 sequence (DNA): TGTGCCAGCAGCTTCGAGCAGGCAGGATCCTATGGCTACACCTTC.